This T cell receptor beta chain appears in the sequencing data of a study of OX40 agonist ivuxolimab in advanced cancers. V was trimmed by 3 bases and J by 2 bases, leaving 7 bases between them. Germline CDR1 is KGHSH and CDR2 is LQKENI. CDR3 length: 13 amino acids. Using immunoSEQ multiplex PCR, the repertoire was profiled, and TCRdb retains in-frame clones only, with some absent. The sample lists 80,000 to 85,000 clones, just over 85% seen once, with approximately 6.5% in the top ten. In regard to this clone: What it binds is not known.

Study conclusions and caveats: Expanded clones were, on average, more numerous among CD8+ T cells than CD4+.

Patients with autoimmune history or systemic immunosuppression were excluded. The chain has TRBV18 and TRBJ1-1; D unresolved. This clonotype was sampled from an adult with an advanced solid tumor such as melanoma, head and neck, liver or kidney cancer. Specimen: CD4+ or CD8+ T cells sorted from blood, collected in a trial of the OX40 agonist ivuxolimab. CDR3 DNA: TGTGCCAGCTCACCGATTCCAAACACTGAAGCTTTCTTT. Its translation is CASSPIPNTEAFF.